The clone carrying this T cell receptor beta chain was picked up many times. Its antigen is unknown. The sample is drawn from a study of T cells in Graves' hyperthyroidism and ophthalmopathy. Points from the study as a whole: The model's output predicted ophthalmopathy at a median of 6.5 months prior to onset. Blood also carried most thyroid clonotypes expanded above 0.001.

The CDR3 regions of TCR beta were amplified from RNA transcripts. HTBI primers were used for first-round RT-PCR of the TCR CDR3. TCRdb redid the calling of the multiplex PCR reads with MiXCR, one entry per CDR3 protein. Of roughly 650,000 distinct CDR3 sequences in the sample, approximately 15% were seen once. Clinical symptoms, serum thyroxine, TRAb, thyroid ultrasound and orbital computed tomography informed diagnoses. Cells are PBMCs isolated from 9 to 10 ml of fresh blood. V lost 5 bases and J 0 bases, leaving 11 bases between the germline ends. Germline lookup yields CDR1 LGHDT and CDR2 YNNKEL (reference sequence). This CDR3 spans 15 amino acids.

Sequencing was done on a sample of blood. The chain carries TRBV3-1 and TRBJ1-3; D is undetermined. This TCR was sampled from a woman aged 40 to 55 with Graves' ophthalmopathy. For the CDR3, the DNA is TGTGCCAGCAGCTTGCGGTTGGACTCTGGAAACACCATATATTTT. Translation: CASSLRLDSGNTIYF.